This is a list of T cell receptor beta chains from one sample in a study of T cell clonotyping in hematopoietic cell transplantation. The protocol was immunoSEQ multiplex PCR, while the TCRdb copy is restricted to in-frame clones and leaves out a portion. This table has some 40,000 clones, roughly 94% appearing once. The sample consisted of peripheral blood mononuclear cells. The receptor set was obtained from a woman between 50 and 59 years old in good health. Some clones in this sample may be carry-over from other donors' samples. Both conserved end residues are part of each CDR3. D genes are given only for firm matches. For some rows the clone size is stated as once, few or many, or as a class when expanded; others skip it.

V gene	J gene	clone size	D gene	CDR3 protein	CDR3 DNA
TRBV4-1	TRBJ2-7	.	.	CASSQDYEQYF	TGCGCCAGCAGCCAAGACTACGAGCAGTACTTC
TRBV6-1	TRBJ1-4	few	TRBD1	CASRQGATNEKLFF	TGTGCCAGCAGGCAGGGGGCGACAAATGAAAAACTGTTTTTT
TRBV19	TRBJ2-7	.	.	CASSPAPPGQGEQYF	TGTGCCAGTAGTCCAGCCCCCCCGGGGCAGGGGGAGCAGTACTTC
TRBV28	TRBJ2-1	.	.	CASSLISDVNEQFF	TGTGCCAGCAGTCTGATCTCCGACGTGAATGAGCAGTTCTTC
TRBV7-6	TRBJ2-7	.	.	CASSLAFGYEQYF	TGTGCCAGCAGCTTAGCATTTGGTTACGAGCAGTACTTC
TRBV4-3	TRBJ1-3	.	.	CASSQASPGLGVGGNTIYF	TGCGCCAGCAGCCAAGCGTCCCCGGGTCTTGGGGTAGGCGGAAACACCATATATTTT
TRBV29-1	TRBJ2-5	.	TRBD1	CSVEGTGTFYDF	TGCAGCGTTGAAGGGACAGGGACCTTTTATGACTTC
TRBV9	TRBJ1-3	.	TRBD1	CASSVLGQGNTIYF	TGTGCCAGCAGCGTCTTGGGACAGGGAAACACCATATATTTT
TRBV11-2	TRBJ2-7	.	TRBD2	CASSPSGGGIYEQYF	TGTGCCAGCAGCCCTAGCGGGGGGGGGATCTACGAGCAGTACTTC
TRBV6-5	TRBJ2-7	.	TRBD2	CASSSRTSGSYEQYF	TGTGCCAGCAGTTCAAGGACTAGCGGCTCCTACGAGCAGTACTTC
TRBV5-1	TRBJ1-1	.	.	CASSLLGPVRTLNAFF	TGCGCCAGCAGCTTGCTAGGGCCCGTAAGAACCCTGAATGCTTTCTTT
TRBV5-8	TRBJ2-2	.	TRBD1	CASSSGQVITGELFF	TGTGCCAGCAGCTCGGGACAGGTCATTACCGGGGAGCTGTTTTTT
TRBV4-2	TRBJ2-1	.	.	CASSQAFFVIF	TGTGCCAGCAGCCAAGCCTTCTTTGTGATCTTC
TRBV2	TRBJ2-7	.	.	CASSKQGKSSYEQYF	TGTGCCAGCAGTAAACAGGGTAAGAGCTCCTACGAGCAGTACTTC
TRBV7-6	TRBJ1-4	.	.	CASSLEQPNEKLFF	TGTGCCAGCAGCTTAGAACAGCCTAATGAAAAACTGTTTTTT
TRBV4-3	TRBJ2-7	.	.	CASSQETGYEQYF	TGCGCCAGCAGCCAAGAAACGGGCTACGAGCAGTACTTC
TRBV5-1	TRBJ1-1	once	.	CASSLLSGDGTEAFF	TGCGCCAGCAGCTTGCTGTCAGGGGATGGGACTGAAGCTTTCTTT
TRBV30	TRBJ1-1	.	TRBD1	CAWSGQERTEAFF	TGTGCCTGGAGCGGACAGGAGAGGACTGAAGCTTTCTTT
TRBV5-1	TRBJ2-7	.	.	CASSPGGSSYEQYF	TGCGCCAGCAGCCCGGGGGGCAGCTCCTACGAGCAGTACTTC
TRBV19	TRBJ2-7	.	.	CASSMAGISYEQYF	TGTGCCAGTAGTATGGCAGGGATATCCTACGAGCAGTACTTC
TRBV28	TRBJ2-5	once	.	CASNTAGLDETQYF	TGTGCCAGCAATACAGCGGGTCTTGACGAGACCCAGTACTTC
TRBV5-1	TRBJ2-3	.	.	CASSLGDTTDTQYF	TGCGCCAGCAGCTTGGGCGATACCACAGATACGCAGTATTTT
TRBV11-3	TRBJ2-7	.	.	CASSLGAEVWEQYF	TGTGCCAGCAGCTTAGGGGCAGAGGTGTGGGAGCAGTACTTC
TRBV15	TRBJ1-2	once	TRBD1	CATSNPPGQGRTNYGYTF	TGTGCCACCAGCAACCCTCCGGGACAGGGGCGAACTAACTATGGCTACACCTTC
TRBV11-3	TRBJ1-6	.	.	CASSQGISSYNSPLHF	TGTGCCAGCAGCCAAGGAATAAGCTCCTATAATTCACCCCTCCACTTT
TRBV7-6	TRBJ2-2	.	.	CASTTTGELFF	TGTGCCAGCACCACTACCGGGGAGCTGTTTTTT
TRBV19	TRBJ2-1	.	.	CASTQGPYNEQFF	TGTGCCAGTACCCAGGGCCCCTACAATGAGCAGTTCTTC
TRBV6-1	TRBJ2-2	.	.	CASSDSGSAGELFF	TGTGCCAGCAGTGACTCGGGATCCGCCGGGGAGCTGTTTTTT
TRBV25-1	TRBJ1-1	.	TRBD1	CASRRQGGTEAFF	TGTGCCAGCAGACGACAGGGAGGCACTGAAGCTTTCTTT
TRBV6-1	TRBJ1-4	once	.	CASHGGHNEKLFF	TGTGCCAGCCATGGGGGGCATAATGAAAAACTGTTTTTT
TRBV6-1	TRBJ2-7	.	.	CASSSYHLTYEQYF	TGTGCCAGCAGCTCCTACCACCTTACCTACGAGCAGTACTTC
TRBV29-1	TRBJ1-2	.	.	CSVEGGNGYTF	TGCAGCGTTGAAGGCGGGAATGGCTACACCTTC
TRBV21-1	TRBJ2-5	.	.	CASSMRAERRETQYF	TGTGCCAGCAGCATGAGGGCCGAGCGGCGAGAGACCCAGTACTTC
TRBV5-1	TRBJ2-7	.	.	CASSLGFGGGYEQYF	TGCGCCAGCAGCTTGGGGTTTGGGGGAGGTTACGAGCAGTACTTC
TRBV19	TRBJ1-1	.	TRBD1	CASTHRGLNTEAFF	TGTGCCAGTACCCACAGGGGGTTGAACACTGAAGCTTTCTTT
TRBV19	TRBJ1-2	few	.	CASRLAALGYGYTF	TGTGCCAGCCGGCTAGCCGCGCTTGGCTATGGCTACACCTTC
TRBV19	TRBJ2-3	.	.	CASSIRFTGSDTQYF	TGTGCCAGTAGTATACGGTTTACAGGGTCAGATACGCAGTATTTT
TRBV13	TRBJ1-6	.	TRBD1	CASSPKTGIDSPLHF	TGTGCCAGCAGCCCAAAGACAGGGATTGATTCACCCCTCCACTTT
TRBV9	TRBJ1-1	.	.	CASSVGGTNGGIMNTEAFF	TGTGCCAGCAGCGTAGGAGGGACAAATGGGGGGATCATGAACACTGAAGCTTTCTTT
TRBV27	TRBJ2-7	.	TRBD1	CASSSRTGYSYEQYF	TGTGCCAGCAGTTCCCGGACAGGCTACTCCTACGAGCAGTACTTC
TRBV10-3	TRBJ2-3	.	.	CAISDPIGGLLTDTQYF	TGTGCCATCAGTGACCCGATTGGGGGGCTACTCACAGATACGCAGTATTTT
TRBV6-6	TRBJ1-4	.	.	CASSRSRSGDNEKLFF	TGTGCCAGCAGTCGCTCCCGATCGGGGGATAATGAAAAACTGTTTTTT
TRBV10-3	TRBJ2-7	once	.	CAISDLRGRSYEQYF	TGTGCCATCAGTGATCTCAGGGGCAGGTCCTACGAGCAGTACTTC
TRBV13	TRBJ1-3	.	.	CASSNDRNTIYF	TGTGCCAGCAGCAACGACAGAAACACCATATATTTT